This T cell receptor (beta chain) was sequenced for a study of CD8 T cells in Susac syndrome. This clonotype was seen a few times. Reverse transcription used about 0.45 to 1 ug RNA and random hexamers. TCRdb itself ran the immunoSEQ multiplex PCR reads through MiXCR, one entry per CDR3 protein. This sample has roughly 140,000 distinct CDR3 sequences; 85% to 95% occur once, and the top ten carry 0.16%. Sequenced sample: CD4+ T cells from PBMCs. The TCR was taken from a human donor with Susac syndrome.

CDR3 residues: CASSLGASGANVLTF. The CDR3 DNA reads TGTGCCAGCAGCTTAGGGGCCTCTGGGGCCAACGTCCTGACTTTC. The chain is built from TRBV7-2 and TRBJ2-6, with D uncertain. V was clipped by 1 base and J by 0 bases, with 4 bases between them. Germline CDR1 and CDR2: SGHTA and FQGNSA. This CDR3 has 15 amino acids.